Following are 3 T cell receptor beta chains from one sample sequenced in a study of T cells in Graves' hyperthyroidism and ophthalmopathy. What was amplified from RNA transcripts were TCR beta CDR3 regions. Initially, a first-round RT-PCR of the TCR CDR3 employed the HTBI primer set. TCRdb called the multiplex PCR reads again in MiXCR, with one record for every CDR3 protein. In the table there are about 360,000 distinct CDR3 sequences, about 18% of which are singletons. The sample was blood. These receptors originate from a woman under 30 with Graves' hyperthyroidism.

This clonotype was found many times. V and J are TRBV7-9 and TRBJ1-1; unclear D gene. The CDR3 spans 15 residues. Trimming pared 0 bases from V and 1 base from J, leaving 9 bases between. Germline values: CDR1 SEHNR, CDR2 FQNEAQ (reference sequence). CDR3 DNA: TGTGCCAGCAGCTTAGCGCCCGGTCAGAACACTGAAGCTTTCTTT. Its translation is CASSLAPGQNTEAFF.

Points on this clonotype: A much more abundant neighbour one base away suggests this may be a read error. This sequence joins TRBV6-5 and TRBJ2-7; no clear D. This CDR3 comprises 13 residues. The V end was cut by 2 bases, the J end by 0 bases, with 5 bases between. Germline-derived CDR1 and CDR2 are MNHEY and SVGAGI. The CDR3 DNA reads TGTGCCAGCAGTTACGGGTTCTCCTACGAGCAGTACTTC. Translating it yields CASSYGFSYEQYF.

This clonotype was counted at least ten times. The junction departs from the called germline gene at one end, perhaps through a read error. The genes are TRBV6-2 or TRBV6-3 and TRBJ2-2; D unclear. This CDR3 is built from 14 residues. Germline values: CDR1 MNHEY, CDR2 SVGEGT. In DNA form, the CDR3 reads TGTGCCGGCAGTTGGGTTTTTCGGACCGGGGAGCTGTTTTTT. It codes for CAGSWVFRTGELFF.